This T cell receptor beta chain was found in a study of T cell responses to AZD1222 COVID-19 vaccine. Overall study results and limits: White British donors predominated, females outnumbered males, and clonal diversity was possibly underestimated. There were vaccine-associated CD4 TCRs across spike, dominant at 160-218 and 743-854. Reports indicate that nearly half of spike-specific TCRs are directed at unmutated variant regions.

Profiling relied on immunoSEQ multiplex PCR, and the TCRdb table lists in-frame clones only, not all of them. In the table there are over 20,000 clones, 80% to 90% of which are singletons. The CDR3 runs 15 residues. Trimming took 7 bases from V and 5 from J, leaving 20 bases between them. Germline V gene lookup returns CDR1 LGHDT and CDR2 YNNKEL (reference sequence). Pooled samples include second doses given at about 4 or 12 weeks. In this sample, this clone turned up once. Its antigen is as yet unknown. V is TRBV3-1 (or the pseudogene TRBV3-2) and J is TRBJ2-5; a weak D match, TRBD1 (6 bases). Sample: peripheral blood, taken 28 days after the second AZD1222 dose. This receptor was obtained from an adult who received the AZD1222 COVID-19 vaccine. The DNA of the CDR3 is TGTGCCAGCAAAAGTTCCCCAGGGGCTTCGGAGACCCAGTACTTC. It codes for CASKSSPGASETQYF.